A single sample gave rise to the 28 T cell receptor beta chains below, sequenced in a study of post-analysis software for immune sequencing data. Carried by the TCR beta cDNA libraries were unique molecular identifiers. TCRdb re-called the PCR reads through MiXCR, storing one row per CDR3 protein. The profile shows fewer than 850,000 distinct CDR3 sequences, roughly 46% of them singletons. Whole-study results and caveats: TRBV5-6, TRBV5-1 and TRBV20-1 were among about 5 TRBV segments more frequent in patients than controls.

These receptors have no known antigen. Specimen: blood. These TCRs come from a girl aged 10-17 years with multiple sclerosis.

This clonotype occurred a few times. The chain recombines TRBV5-1 with TRBJ2-3, with TRBD2 identical over 7 bases. Germline V gives CDR1 SGHRS, CDR2 YFSETQ. The CDR3 runs 13 residues. Trimming cost V 7 bases and J 2 bases; bases outside gene matches: 4. This CDR3 reads CASGRADTDTQYF. CDR3 DNA: TGCGCCAGCGGGAGGGCCGACACAGATACGCAGTATTTT.

This clonotype showed up just a few times. This chain uses TRBV5-1 with TRBJ2-1; TRBD2 aligns across 8 bases. The V and J ends lost 0 bases and 4 bases, in that order; junction bases with no gene match: 6. This CDR3 region has 16 residues. CDR1 and CDR2 (germline): SGHRS, YFSETQ. The CDR3 DNA follows: TGCGCCAGCAGCTTGGATGCGCGGGAGGCATACAATGAGCAGTTCTTC. It encodes CASSLDAREAYNEQFF.

The gene calls are TRBV5-1 and TRBJ2-1; 7 bases agree with TRBD2. Germline lookup yields CDR1 SGHRS and CDR2 YFSETQ. Unmatched junction bases numbered 5, after V lost 5 bases and J lost 3 bases. This CDR3 is 14 amino acids long. The CDR3 DNA is TGCGCCAGCAGAGGAGTAGCGGGCTACAATGAGCAGTTCTTC. It yields the protein CASRGVAGYNEQFF.

A single count supports this clonotype. The rearrangement links TRBV21-1 to TRBJ2-5. TRBV21-1 is an annotated pseudogene. The CDR3 consists of 15 residues. Here the CDR3 reads CASSHLTGPQETQYF. CDR3 nucleotide sequence: TGTGCCAGCAGCCATCTCACCGGACCCCAAGAGACCCAGTACTTC.

The chain is built from TRBV11-2 and TRBJ2-1; no definite D call. This CDR3 has 12 amino acids. Looked up from germline, CDR1 is SGHAT and CDR2 is FQNNGV. The germline V and J ends were trimmed by 5 bases and 8 bases, with 10 bases remaining between them. In DNA, the CDR3 is TGTGCCAGCAGCCACCGTTGGGATGAGCAGTTCTTC. It codes for CASSHRWDEQFF.

This clonotype was picked up a small number of times. As DNA, the CDR3 is TGCAGCGTTGACGGGGGGGCCCACACTAGCGTCCAAGAGACCCAGTACTTC. This codes for CSVDGGAHTSVQETQYF. J is TRBJ2-5 and V is TRBV29-1; 8 nucleotides align to TRBD2. The trim removed 3 bases at V and 1 base at J, leaving 13 bases unmatched. The CDR3 length is 17 residues. Germline V CDR1 and CDR2: SQVTM, ANQGSEA.

This clonotype was observed a few times. CDR3 DNA: TGCAGCGTGGAGGACAGTAACACCGGGGAGCTGTTTTTT. This codes for CSVEDSNTGELFF. The chain uses TRBV29-1 and TRBJ2-2; D possibly corresponds to TRBD1 (6 bases). Germline V gene data show CDR1 as SQVTM and CDR2 as ANQGSEA. The CDR3 sequence is 13 residues long. V was pared by 6 bases and J by 2 bases, with 10 bases between.

The gene calls are TRBV20-1 and TRBJ2-7; 11 bases are shared with TRBD2. J gave up 6 bases and V 2 bases, and 12 bases lay outside the gene matches. This CDR3 spans 16 amino acids. Germline V gene lookup returns CDR1 DFQATT and CDR2 SNEGSKA (reference sequence). The CDR3 region is CSARPFSGRAPGEQYF. CDR3 nucleotides: TGCAGTGCTAGACCCTTTAGCGGGAGGGCACCCGGCGAGCAGTACTTC.

The CDR3 sequence is CASSLRTGGQETQYF. As DNA, the CDR3 is TGCGCCAGCAGCCTACGGACAGGGGGCCAAGAGACCCAGTACTTC. The chain is built from TRBV5-1 and TRBJ2-5, with 10 positions matching TRBD1. Germline-derived CDR1 and CDR2 are SGHRS and YFSETQ. V gave up 4 bases and J gave up 1 base; unmatched junction bases: 4. The CDR3 extends over 15 amino acids.

The chain joins TRBV9 to TRBJ2-6; D possibly corresponds to TRBD2 (5 bases). CDR3 length equals 18 residues. Germline V gene sequence: CDR1 SGDLS, CDR2 YYNGEE. V was trimmed by 4 bases and J by 0 bases, leaving 17 bases between them. DNA of the CDR3: TGTGCCAGCAGCTGGTACGGGGAACCGGGCTCTGGGGCCAACGTCCTGACTTTC. It encodes CASSWYGEPGSGANVLTF.

This chain uses TRBV6-1 with TRBJ2-4; D may be TRBD2 (5 bases). With the DNA end fitting TRBJ2-7 better, the J assignment may be wrong. Germline V gene sequence: CDR1 MNHNS, CDR2 SASEGT. CDR3 length: 14 residues. The CDR3 region is CASSEGTFTYEQYF. The CDR3 DNA reads TGTGCCAGCAGTGAAGGGACTTTTACCTACGAGCAGTACTTC.

The V and J genes are TRBV7-9 and TRBJ2-5; TRBD2 might be the D (5 bases). The J call may not be correct, given that the DNA end is closer to TRBJ2-7. The CDR3 sequence is 13 residues long. Germline loops: CDR1 SEHNR, CDR2 FQNEAQ (reference sequence). As DNA, the CDR3 is TGTGCCAGCAGCGCGGACTGGGACTACGAGCAGTACTTC. This gives the protein CASSADWDYEQYF.

The chain links TRBV20-1 to TRBJ2-3; no clear D. V lost 6 bases and J 0 bases, leaving 7 bases between the germline ends. CDR1 is DFQATT and CDR2 is SNEGSKA in the germline V gene (reference sequence). The CDR3 runs to 12 residues. The CDR3 sequence is CSAAVSTDTQYF. As DNA, the CDR3 is TGCAGTGCGGCCGTTAGCACAGATACGCAGTATTTT.

The chain uses TRBV11-2 and TRBJ1-2; D not resolved. CDR1 is SGHAT and CDR2 is FQNNGV in the germline V gene. The germline V and J ends were trimmed by 5 bases and 6 bases, with 13 bases remaining between them. The CDR3 length is 13 residues. The CDR3, as DNA: TGTGCCAGCAGCCCTGGCGTCCGGGATGGCTACACCTTC. Translated, it gives CASSPGVRDGYTF.

This clonotype was counted between two and nine times. J is TRBJ2-5 and V is TRBV7-3, with 9 bases lining up with TRBD2. The trim removed 2 bases at V and 1 base at J, leaving 2 bases unmatched. CDR1 and CDR2 (germline): SGHTA, FQGTGA. The CDR3 is 15 amino acids. As DNA, the CDR3 is TGTGCCAGCAGCTTAGCGGGAGGGTTCCAAGAGACCCAGTACTTC. This translates into CASSLAGGFQETQYF.

This clonotype was seen once. CDR3 amino acids: CASSLGDSGRVHEQYF. The CDR3 region has the DNA TGCGCCAGCAGCTTGGGCGATAGCGGGAGGGTCCACGAGCAGTACTTC. The gene calls are TRBV5-1 and TRBJ2-1, with 11 bases lining up with TRBD2. Gene TRBJ2-7 matches the end of the DNA better, so the J call may be wrong. Germline V gives CDR1 SGHRS, CDR2 YFSETQ. The CDR3 spans 16 residues.

This chain uses TRBV29-1 with TRBJ2-1; D is tentatively TRBD1 or TRBD2 (6 bases each). This CDR3 region has 14 residues. Looked up from germline, CDR1 is SQVTM and CDR2 is ANQGSEA. V was pared by 7 bases and J by 5 bases, with 18 bases between. CDR3 sequence reads: CSARQVLANNEQFF. The CDR3 DNA reads as TGCAGCGCCAGACAGGTACTAGCAAACAATGAGCAGTTCTTC.

This clonotype was observed a single time. The rearrangement links TRBV10-3 to TRBJ1-5, with unresolved D. CDR3 length: 15 residues. The V gene's germline CDR1 is ENHRY and CDR2 SYGVKD. Trimming shortened V by 0 bases and J by 2 bases, and 8 bases separated the two germline ends. In DNA form, the CDR3 reads TGTGCCATCAGTGAGTCGTTCGGTGGCAATCAGCCCCAGCATTTT. Protein: CAISESFGGNQPQHF.

With regard to this clonotype: One end of the junction is discordant with germline, which a read error may explain. The V call is TRBV20-1, the J call TRBJ2-7; tentative D call: TRBD2 (6 bases). The CDR3 has 13 amino acids. CDR1 and CDR2 from the germline V gene are DFQATT and SNEGSKA (reference sequence). The CDR3 DNA follows: TGCAGTGTTAGATTGACTAGCTCCTACGAGCAGTACTTC. The encoded protein is CSVRLTSSYEQYF.

This clonotype has just a few counts. The chain has TRBV6-5 and TRBJ2-5; TRBD2 is a possible D gene (6 bases). This CDR3 is 15 amino acids long. Germline values: CDR1 MNHEY, CDR2 SVGAGI. V lost 2 bases and J 6 bases, leaving 16 bases between the germline ends. CDR3 region: CASSYNLEGFKTQYF. The CDR3 DNA reads as TGTGCCAGCAGTTACAATTTGGAGGGGTTTAAGACCCAGTACTTC.

The rearrangement joins TRBV6-2 or TRBV6-3 to TRBJ1-2, with TRBD1 identical over 12 bases. V lost 4 bases to trimming and J lost 4 bases; unmatched junction nucleotides: 13. Looked up from germline, CDR1 is MNHEY and CDR2 is SVGEGT. This CDR3 is built from 18 residues. This CDR3 reads CASSSPGQGASESYGYTF. The CDR3 nucleotides read TGTGCCAGCAGTTCCCCGGGACAGGGGGCTTCGGAGAGCTATGGCTACACCTTC.

This clonotype has only a few counts. The chain is built from TRBV6-5 and TRBJ1-4, with 9 bases fitting TRBD1. Losses at the gene ends were 2 bases for V and 11 bases for J; bases not matched to a gene: 12. This CDR3 is built from 16 residues. Per germline, CDR1 MNHEY and CDR2 SVGAGI. The CDR3 DNA sequence: TGTGCCAGCAGTTACATGGGGGGACAGGGAGTTTCGAAACTGTTTTTT. Protein sequence: CASSYMGGQGVSKLFF.

The chain has TRBV10-3 and TRBJ2-3; 10 bases are a match to TRBD2. Germline lookup yields CDR1 ENHRY and CDR2 SYGVKD. The CDR3 is 13 amino acids. Trimming at V came to 0 bases and at J to 12 bases, leaving 3 bases not matched to a gene. CDR3 sequence: CAISESSSGSQYF. The CDR3 DNA sequence: TGTGCCATCAGTGAGTCATCTAGCGGGAGCCAGTATTTT.

This chain links TRBV29-1 with TRBJ1-2, with 11 bases lining up with TRBD1. Germline V gene sequence: CDR1 SQVTM, CDR2 ANQGSEA. The V gene end was trimmed by 7 bases and the J gene end by 6 bases; junction bases not matched to a gene: 4. This CDR3 is built from 12 residues. The CDR3 coding sequence is TGCAGCGCCGGACAGGGGGCTGATGGCTACACCTTC. Amino acid sequence: CSAGQGADGYTF.

The genes are TRBV9 and TRBJ2-1, with D possibly matching TRBD2 (5 bases). Germline V gives CDR1 SGDLS, CDR2 YYNGEE. This CDR3 has 13 amino acids. V gave up 0 bases and J gave up 7 bases, with 8 bases separating them. The CDR3 coding sequence is TGTGCCAGCAGCGTAGCCGAGGGTAATGAGCAGTTCTTC. Its protein product is CASSVAEGNEQFF.

This clonotype was counted between two and nine times. The chain employs TRBV19 and TRBJ2-7; D is unresolved. The CDR3 is 15 amino acids. Germline CDR1 LNHDA, CDR2 SQIVND (reference sequence). V lost 1 base, J lost 6 bases, and 16 bases lay in between. CDR3: CASSIGSGEGREQYF. The CDR3 coding sequence is TGTGCCAGTAGTATAGGATCTGGGGAAGGCCGCGAGCAGTACTTC.

The chain combines TRBV20-1 with TRBJ2-7; 7 positions match TRBD1. The junction had 8 bases not matched to a gene; V was cut back by 1 base and J by 2 bases. The CDR3 spans 15 residues. Germline V gene lookup returns CDR1 DFQATT and CDR2 SNEGSKA (reference sequence). The CDR3 DNA sequence: TGCAGTGCTAGAGGGACAGGACCCACTACCTACGAGCAGTACTTC. Amino acids: CSARGTGPTTYEQYF.

The count of this clonotype is one. This chain joins TRBV7-9 and TRBJ2-3, with D possibly matching TRBD1 (5 bases). Germline V gene sequence: CDR1 SEHNR, CDR2 FQNEAQ (reference sequence). The CDR3 contains 14 residues. V shed 3 bases and J shed 2 bases, with 9 bases lying between them. DNA of the CDR3: TGTGCCAGCAGCTTGGACACGAACACAGATACGCAGTATTTT. It translates to CASSLDTNTDTQYF. Together with reference TRBV7-9 and TRBJ2-3, the CDR3 gives the full variable domain: DTGVSQNPRHKITKRGQNVTFRCDPISEHNRLYWYRQTLGQGPEFLTYFQNEAQLEKSRLLSDRFSAERPKGSFSTLEIQRTEQGDSAMYLCASSLDTNTDTQYFGPGTRLTVL.